The sample holds many counts of the clone carrying this TCR beta chain. TCRdb redid the calling of the RT-PCR reads with MiXCR, one entry per CDR3 protein. The sample lists roughly 880,000 distinct CDR3 sequences, about 20% occurring once. This sample is part of a study of patients and donors after allogeneic stem cell transplantation. Germline values: CDR1 SGHAT, CDR2 FQNNGV. After removal of 3 bases from V and 4 bases from J, the junction contained 8 bases not matched to a gene. The CDR3 contains 17 residues. This sequence was found in a human donor who was either an allogeneic HSCT recipient or a stem cell or donor lymphocyte infusion donor (not recorded which). It is not recorded whose cells these are; they may come from a transplant donor. The genes are TRBV11-2 and TRBJ2-1, with 11 bases lining up with TRBD2. What was sequenced was blood, either unsorted or a sorted T cell fraction (not recorded which). CDR3 amino acids: CASSFSAGLAAYNEQFF. The CDR3 nucleotides are TGTGCCAGCAGCTTCTCGGCGGGACTAGCGGCTTACAATGAGCAGTTCTTC.